This T cell receptor (beta chain) was observed in a study of cytomegalovirus exposure and HLA in healthy donors. The PCR contained 60 Vbeta and 13 Jbeta primers. The protocol was immunoSEQ multiplex PCR, while the TCRdb copy is restricted to in-frame clones and leaves out a portion. The data show 130,000 or so clones, around four fifths seen once. The germline gives CDR1 SEHNR, CDR2 FQNEAQ (reference sequence). The CDR3 runs 14 residues. V shed 1 base and J 5 bases; nucleotides not matched to a gene: 5. The chain combines TRBV7-9 with TRBJ2-7; 7 bases map to TRBD1. The sample was PBMCs. This TCR derives from a man younger than 40 in good health and CMV-seronegative. CDR3: CASSLDGQADEQYF. CDR3 DNA: TGTGCCAGCAGCTTAGACGGACAGGCCGACGAGCAGTACTTC.